Below, 23 T cell receptor beta chains from the same sample are listed, as sequenced in a study of T cells expressing NK-cell markers. TCRdb reprocessed the 5' RACE reads; each CDR3 protein has one entry and no DNA is given. Recorded for this sample: a few hundred thousand distinct CDR3 sequences. Input material: blood T cells: a sorted CD56 or NKG2C T cell subset, CD4+ or CD8+ T cells, or bulk PBMC T cells (not recorded which). Every receptor here comes from a woman aged 45-65 years in good health.

The chain recombines TRBV5-1 with TRBJ2-7; TCRdb designates TRBD1, a call that cannot be tested without DNA. Per the germline V gene, CDR1 is SGHRS and CDR2 is YFSETQ. The length of the CDR3 is 12 residues. CDR3 sequence reads: CASTQGEGEQYF.

The chain combines TRBV12-3 or TRBV12-4 with TRBJ2-1; TCRdb's D call, TRBD1, is unchecked because there is no DNA. CDR3 length: 16 amino acids. The CDR3 loop reads CASSLGGLAGDREQFF.

The chain employs TRBV29-1 and TRBJ2-1; TCRdb's assignment of TRBD1 cannot be checked, as there is no DNA. CDR1 and CDR2 (germline): SQVTM, ANQGSEA. The CDR3 has 14 amino acids. The chain's CDR3 is CSVGKGGLDNEQFF.

The V call is TRBV5-1, the J call TRBJ2-5; TCRdb names TRBD1, which stays unverified in the absence of DNA. CDR1 and CDR2 (germline): SGHRS, YFSETQ. The CDR3 runs to 14 residues. The CDR3 here is CASSPMALRETQYF. The whole variable domain, filled in from reference TRBV5-1 and TRBJ2-5, reads KAGVTQTPRYLIKTRGQQVTLSCSPISGHRSVSWYQQTPGQGLQFLFEYFSETQRNKGNFPGRFSGRQFSNSRSEMNVSTLELGDSALYLCASSPMALRETQYFGPGTRLLVL.

The genes are TRBV18 and TRBJ1-1; as DNA is missing, the TRBD1 call by TCRdb cannot be tested. Germline-derived CDR1 and CDR2 are KGHSH and LQKENI. The CDR3 extends over 15 amino acids. The CDR3: CASSDRDRGRTEAFF.

The V and J genes are TRBV12-3 or TRBV12-4 and TRBJ2-1; the D gene TCRdb calls, TRBD2, cannot be checked with no DNA. This CDR3 comprises 13 residues. CDR3 sequence reads: CASSPRTENEQFF.

The chain combines TRBV10-2 with TRBJ1-5. Germline V lookup: CDR1 WSHSY, CDR2 SAAADI. CDR3 length equals 13 residues. The CDR3 sequence is CASSDQENQPQHF.

The chain couples TRBV3-1 to TRBJ1-1; TCRdb outputs TRBD1, but without DNA this stays unchecked. Germline loops: CDR1 LGHDT, CDR2 YNNKEL (reference sequence). This CDR3 contains 16 residues. The CDR3 loop reads CASSPRRGGMNTEAFF.

The chain combines TRBV3-1 with TRBJ2-5; TCRdb's D call, TRBD2, is unchecked because there is no DNA. Germline V lookup: CDR1 LGHDT, CDR2 YNNKEL (reference sequence). The CDR3 runs 14 residues. CDR3 in amino acids: CASSHRRTSETQYF.

The V call is TRBV2, the J call TRBJ2-7; the TCRdb call, TRBD1, lacks DNA for checking. This CDR3 is 12 amino acids long. Per germline, CDR1 SNHLY and CDR2 FYNNEI. The CDR3: CASRLDRDEQYF.

V usage is TRBV6-5 and J usage is TRBJ1-1. CDR3 size: 12 residues. CDR1 MNHEY and CDR2 SVGAGI come from the germline V gene. CDR3 sequence reads: CASTRGGTEAFF.

The rearrangement links TRBV5-1 to TRBJ1-1. The length of the CDR3 is 14 residues. Looked up from germline, CDR1 is SGHRS and CDR2 is YFSETQ. CDR3 in amino acids: CASSFQSLGTEAFF.

The CDR3 protein is CASSSERINSPLHF. V is TRBV12-3 or TRBV12-4 and J is TRBJ1-6. This CDR3 spans 14 amino acids.

This sequence joins TRBV24-1 and TRBJ1-5; TCRdb returns TRBD1, unconfirmable since there is no DNA. This CDR3 is built from 16 residues. CDR1 and CDR2 from the germline V gene are KGHDR and SFDVKD. The CDR3 spells CATSGTGTGGNQPQHF.

The chain links TRBV6-1 to TRBJ2-3. CDR1 is MNHNS and CDR2 is SASEGT in the germline V gene. The CDR3 extends over 13 amino acids. CDR3 sequence reads: CASQGLITDTQYF.

This chain links TRBV5-1 with TRBJ2-1; TCRdb's D gene call, TRBD2, goes unchecked for lack of DNA. CDR1 and CDR2 (germline): SGHRS, YFSETQ. The CDR3 sequence is 15 residues long. CDR3 amino acids: CASSQPKDWRDEQFF.

The rearrangement links TRBV12-3 or TRBV12-4 to TRBJ2-1; TCRdb picks TRBD2, but there is no DNA to check that call. This CDR3 region has 14 residues. CDR3 residues: CASSLGGRVNEQFF.

The rearrangement links TRBV5-1 to TRBJ2-1. The CDR3 is made up of 15 amino acids. The germline V gene encodes CDR1 SGHRS and CDR2 YFSETQ. The CDR3 loop reads CASSLGETSNNEQFF.

The chain is built from TRBV11-2 and TRBJ2-2; TCRdb gives TRBD2 as the D gene, but with no DNA this cannot be confirmed. Germline CDR1 and CDR2: SGHAT and FQNNGV. The CDR3 covers 18 residues. The CDR3 here is CASSAYGLAGADTGELFF.

The chain couples TRBV15 to TRBJ2-2. Germline lookup yields CDR1 LNHNV and CDR2 YYDKDF (reference sequence). The CDR3 runs to 13 residues. CDR3: CATSRVERGELFF.

The chain carries TRBV18 and TRBJ1-5; with no DNA, the TCRdb D assignment of TRBD1 cannot be verified. Germline-derived CDR1 and CDR2 are KGHSH and LQKENI. This CDR3 comprises 16 residues. The CDR3 spells CASSPRLGTGQQPQHF.

The chain combines TRBV6-5 with TRBJ1-6; the D gene TCRdb calls, TRBD1, cannot be checked with no DNA. Looked up from germline, CDR1 is MNHEY and CDR2 is SVGAGI. The CDR3 runs to 14 residues. The CDR3 sequence is CASSSDWGNSPLHF.

V and J are TRBV5-1 and TRBJ2-3; the TRBD1 assignment by TCRdb is unverifiable without DNA. The CDR3 runs 18 residues. The V gene's germline CDR1 is SGHRS and CDR2 YFSETQ. The CDR3 spells CASSLSPFTQGNTDTQYF.